This paragraph covers one TCR beta chain sequence. Its antigen remains unidentified. The data derive from a study of identifying expanded T cells in peripheral blood. Regarding the study as a whole: Roughly 1.2 clones differed between technical replicates, versus around 16 and 19 over time.

Repertoires were generated with immunoSEQ multiplex PCR, while TCRdb's copy carries only in-frame clones and drops some. Of about 47,000 clones listed, less than 85% were seen once; the top ten hold 14%. CDR3 length: 17 residues. The trim removed 0 bases at V and 4 bases at J, leaving 13 bases unmatched. Per germline, CDR1 GTSNPN and CDR2 SVGIG (reference sequence). The chain recombines TRBV30 with TRBJ2-7; 9 nucleotides match TRBD2. Material: blood. The clonotype originates from a person aged 18 to 70 in good health. The CDR3 region is CAWSVLSSRLAGYEQYF. CDR3 nucleotides: TGTGCCTGGAGTGTACTAAGTTCTCGGCTAGCGGGATACGAGCAGTACTTC.